Below are 9 T cell receptor beta chains sequenced from a single sample in a study of Graves' ophthalmopathy and Graves' hyperthyroidism. Using RNA transcripts, the TCR beta CDR3 regions were amplified. HTBI primers were used in a first-round RT-PCR, which preceded a second-round multiplex PCR. A single record per CDR3 protein comes from TCRdb applying MiXCR to the multiplex PCR reads. The table shows about 620,000 distinct CDR3 sequences, with roughly 20% occurring only once. Sequencing was carried out using peripheral blood. The receptors here all came from a woman aged 18-29 years with stable Graves' hyperthyroidism. Some clones in this sample may be carry-over from other donors' samples.

This clonotype was recorded many times. CDR3 sequence (DNA): TGCGCCAGCAGCTTGAGGGACAGGGTGCCACCCCTCCACTTT. Protein product: CASSLRDRVPPLHF. J is TRBJ1-6 and V is TRBV5-1, with TRBD1 identical over 9 bases. This CDR3 region has 14 residues. Germline lookup yields CDR1 SGHRS and CDR2 YFSETQ. The ends lost 1 base at V and 11 bases at J; junction bases unmatched: 4.

This clonotype was detected many times. The rearrangement uses TRBV20-1 and TRBJ1-1, with no clear D. Trimming left V 3 bases short and J 4 bases short, with 9 bases between. Germline loops: CDR1 DFQATT, CDR2 SNEGSKA (reference sequence). The CDR3 consists of 12 residues. The CDR3 loop reads CSASARSTEAFF. The CDR3 coding sequence is TGCAGTGCTAGTGCTCGGAGCACTGAAGCTTTCTTT.

There are a few counts of this clonotype. The V call is TRBV19, the J call TRBJ2-7; D possibly corresponds to TRBD2 (5 bases). The CDR3 has 14 amino acids. The V end lost 4 bases, the J end lost 0 bases, and 10 bases lay between the germline ends. Germline V gives CDR1 LNHDA, CDR2 SQIVND (reference sequence). In DNA, the CDR3 is TGTGCCAGTAGTAAGGATGGGAGCTCCTACGAGCAGTACTTC. The encoded protein is CASSKDGSSYEQYF.

Ten or more counts support this clonotype. The V gene is TRBV19, the J gene TRBJ1-5, with 11 bases that match TRBD1. This CDR3 comprises 16 residues. CDR1 is LNHDA and CDR2 is SQIVND in the germline V gene (reference sequence). Trimming cost V 8 bases and J 5 bases; bases outside gene matches: 11. The CDR3 DNA reads as TGTGCCAGTGCCCTCCCGGGACAGGGGGAACATCAGCCCCAGCATTTT. Translating it yields CASALPGQGEHQPQHF.

This clonotype was detected a few times. The J gene is TRBJ2-2, the V gene TRBV5-1; D is unclear. CDR3 size: 13 residues. CDR1 is SGHRS, CDR2 YFSETQ, per germline. V lost 0 bases, J lost 7 bases, and 7 bases lay in between. The chain's CDR3 is CASSLANGGELFF. In DNA, the CDR3 is TGCGCCAGCAGCTTGGCCAACGGCGGGGAGCTGTTTTTT.

This clonotype was seen once. V and J are TRBV3-1 and TRBJ2-5; 9 bases agree with TRBD2. From germline, CDR1 is LGHDT and CDR2 YNNKEL (reference sequence). This CDR3 spans 14 amino acids. V was pared by 6 bases and J by 5 bases, with 7 bases of the junction left unmatched. The CDR3 DNA sequence: TGTGCCAGCAGTCGAAGAGGACTAGCGGAGACCCAGTACTTC. Its translation is CASSRRGLAETQYF.

This clonotype showed up many times. The chain couples TRBV29-1 to TRBJ1-1, with 7 bases identical to TRBD1. Trimming took 6 bases from V and 7 from J; bases not matched to a gene: 11. Looked up from germline, CDR1 is SQVTM and CDR2 is ANQGSEA. CDR3 size: 13 residues. In DNA form, the CDR3 reads TGCAGCGTGGTAAACAGGGGAAAAAGTGAAGCTTTCTTT. It is translated as CSVVNRGKSEAFF.

The V call is TRBV4-1, the J call TRBJ2-7, with D perhaps matching TRBD1 (6 bases). The CDR3 runs 17 residues. V was trimmed by 1 base and J by 1 base, leaving 17 bases between them. The germline V gene has CDR1 MGHRA and CDR2 YSYEKL. The CDR3 reads CASSQVRSGVVSYEQYF. The CDR3 DNA is TGCGCCAGCAGCCAAGTGCGATCAGGGGTAGTGTCCTACGAGCAGTACTTC.

This sequence joins TRBV29-1 and TRBJ1-1, with 8 nucleotides matching TRBD1. The V and J ends lost 7 bases and 0 bases, in that order; junction bases with no gene match: 7. The germline V gene has CDR1 SQVTM and CDR2 ANQGSEA. There are 14 residues in the CDR3. CDR3: CSAYRQGLNTEAFF. In DNA, the CDR3 is TGCAGCGCCTATCGACAGGGGCTGAACACTGAAGCTTTCTTT. Based on the CDR3 plus reference TRBV29-1 and TRBJ1-1, the full variable domain is SAVISQKPSRDICQRGTSLTIQCQVDSQVTMMFWYRQQPGQSLTLIATANQGSEATYESGFVIDKFPISRPNLTFSTLTVSNMSPEDSSIYLCSAYRQGLNTEAFFGQGTRLTVV.